This T cell receptor beta chain comes out of a study of blood T cell repertoires in COVID-19. Enrolled during active infection, Seattle patients were then followed longitudinally. Repertoires were generated with immunoSEQ multiplex PCR, while TCRdb's copy carries only in-frame clones and drops some. The data show 200,000 or so clones, with 81% seen just once and 10% to 15% held by the top ten. The CDR3 has 13 amino acids. Germline V gene sequence: CDR1 MNHEY, CDR2 SVGEGT. V was cut by 5 bases and J by 9 bases, with 11 bases left in between. V gene TRBV6-2 or TRBV6-3 combines with J gene TRBJ1-6; perhaps TRBD1 as D (5 bases). This clonotype was sampled from a woman older than 75 with COVID-19, enrolled during active disease. Sequencing used peripheral blood. The DNA of the CDR3 is TGTGCCAGCAGTCCATCGACAGTTTCACCCCTCCACTTT. It encodes CASSPSTVSPLHF.